The sequence of this T cell receptor beta chain was determined in a study of Graves' ophthalmopathy and Graves' hyperthyroidism. Study-level findings and limits: Blood also harbored most expanded thyroid clonotypes above 0.001 frequency.

Amplification targeted the TCR beta CDR3 regions, with RNA transcripts as the source material. HTBI-primed first-round RT-PCR preceded second-round multiplex PCR. In TCRdb, the multiplex PCR reads were re-called with MiXCR into one record per CDR3 protein. The data show roughly 500,000 distinct CDR3 sequences, around 15% seen once. CDR3 length equals 15 residues. With 8 bases clipped from V and 3 bases from J, the junction kept 10 bases outside the gene matches. CDR1 and CDR2 from the germline V gene are MNHNS and SASEGT. In this cohort, patients with other autoimmune diseases, uncontrolled infections, pregnancy or lactation were excluded. Fresh peripheral blood, 10 ml, was the PBMC source. This clonotype was observed many times. Its antigen is as yet unknown.

The receptor was derived from a young woman with Graves' ophthalmopathy. This sequence joins TRBV6-1 and TRBJ1-5; TRBD1 agrees at 7 bases. Material for sequencing was blood. This CDR3 reads CASAPGQALNQPQHF. CDR3 DNA sequence: TGTGCCAGCGCCCCCGGACAGGCGCTCAATCAGCCCCAGCATTTT.